Below, 20 T cell receptor beta chains from the same sample are listed, as sequenced in a study of regulatory T cells in long-lasting Graves disease. Construction of TCR beta libraries relied on iRepertoire HTBI primers and on Arm-PCR targeting CDR3 regions. TCRdb passed the multiplex PCR reads through MiXCR, listing each CDR3 protein once. Seen here are approximately 540,000 distinct CDR3 sequences, about 11% observed once, and the top ten hold roughly 8.2%. Time point of the sample: newly diagnosed GD, antithyroid drugs for less than 3 months. Construction of the TCR library relied on RNA isolated from PBMCs. These data also featured in a second study, about T cells in Graves' hyperthyroidism and ophthalmopathy.

Here the sequenced sample was peripheral blood mononuclear cells (PBMCs), taken at new diagnosis, from a patient treated with antithyroid drugs. The source is a woman aged 25 to 39 with Graves disease.

This clonotype was recorded many times. The chain links TRBV10-3 to TRBJ1-1; D is possibly TRBD1 (6 bases). The CDR3 is 13 residues long. V was shortened by 10 bases and J by 2 bases, with 14 bases between the two germline ends. Germline CDR1 reads ENHRY; CDR2 reads SYGVKD. The CDR3, as DNA: TGTGCCAGCAAGCGACAGGCCAACACTGAAGCTTTCTTT. Protein sequence: CASKRQANTEAFF.

The chain uses TRBV29-1 and TRBJ2-1, with a weak D call TRBD2 (7 bases). This CDR3 spans 15 amino acids. Germline V gives CDR1 SQVTM, CDR2 ANQGSEA. The V gene lost 4 bases and the J gene lost 0 bases, with 13 bases spanning the gap. CDR3 in amino acids: CSVGRGASSYNEQFF. In DNA, the CDR3 is TGCAGCGTTGGTCGGGGGGCTAGCTCCTACAATGAGCAGTTCTTC.

On this clonotype itself: A much bigger clone sits one base away, suggesting this may be a read error. The chain is built from TRBV5-7 and TRBJ1-2; TRBD1 aligns across 9 bases. TRBV5-7 is labeled an ORF, and its function is uncertain. The CDR3 consists of 15 residues. The CDR3 reads CAGSLYDRGNDGYTF. DNA of the CDR3: TGTGCCGGCAGCTTGTACGACAGGGGGAACGATGGCTACACCTTC.

This clonotype has at least ten counts. This chain joins TRBV12-3 or TRBV12-4 and TRBJ1-2; no firm D call. V lost 3 bases, J lost 7 bases, and 9 bases lay in between. The CDR3 is 12 residues long. The CDR3 region is CASSFELGGYTF. In DNA, the CDR3 is TGTGCCAGCAGTTTCGAGTTGGGTGGCTACACCTTC.

This clonotype appeared many times. This chain links TRBV28 with TRBJ1-2, with TRBD1 identical over 9 bases. Germline-derived CDR1 and CDR2 are MDHEN and SYDVKM. CDR3 length equals 13 residues. The V and J ends lost 5 bases and 7 bases, in that order; junction bases with no gene match: 5. The DNA of the CDR3 is TGTGCCAGCAGTCCGGGACAGGGAGGTGGCTACACCTTC. Translation gives CASSPGQGGGYTF.

This clonotype has at least ten counts. This chain links TRBV29-1 with TRBJ2-7; 10 bases are a match to TRBD1. V dropped 4 bases and J dropped 2; count of bases not matched to a gene: 8. Germline assignment: CDR1 SQVTM and CDR2 ANQGSEA. The CDR3 length is 15 residues. The chain's CDR3 is CSVVRWDRGTYEQYF. CDR3 bases: TGCAGCGTTGTTAGATGGGACAGGGGTACCTACGAGCAGTACTTC.

This clonotype was detected many times. The chain carries TRBV2 and TRBJ2-1, with 11 bases matching TRBD2. This CDR3 is 17 amino acids long. Trimming cost V 6 bases and J 4 bases; bases outside gene matches: 11. The V gene's germline CDR1 is SNHLY and CDR2 FYNNEI. The CDR3 sequence is CASSRLAGSLSYNEQFF. CDR3 nucleotide sequence: TGTGCCAGCAGCAGACTAGCGGGGTCGCTCTCGTACAATGAGCAGTTCTTC.

This clonotype has only a few counts. V usage is TRBV28 and J usage is TRBJ2-1, with 7 bases aligning to TRBD2. The trim removed 4 bases at V and 0 bases at J, leaving 3 bases unmatched. Germline CDR1 and CDR2: MDHEN and SYDVKM. CDR3 size: 15 residues. CDR3 sequence: CASSSRTSSYNEQFF. The CDR3 DNA sequence: TGTGCCAGCAGTTCAAGGACTAGCTCCTACAATGAGCAGTTCTTC.

This clonotype was seen more than once but under ten times. The J gene is TRBJ2-1, the V gene TRBV4-3; 8 nucleotides line up with TRBD2. CDR1 and CDR2 from the germline V gene are LGHNA and YSLEER. This CDR3 comprises 16 residues. J lost 8 bases, V lost 2 bases, and 11 bases had no gene match. The CDR3 nucleotides are TGCGCCAGCAGCCAACCCTCTTCACGGGAGGGACATGAGCAGTTCTTC. Its translation is CASSQPSSREGHEQFF.

Many counts were recorded for this clonotype. The chain employs TRBV28 and TRBJ1-2; TRBD1 is a possible D gene (5 bases). V was pared by 4 bases and J by 5 bases, with 8 bases between. CDR1 and CDR2 (germline): MDHEN, SYDVKM. The length of the CDR3 is 12 residues. The CDR3 DNA follows: TGTGCCAGCAGTTCGACAGTATATGGCTACACCTTC. The encoded protein is CASSSTVYGYTF.

The chain couples TRBV27 to TRBJ2-2; D may be TRBD2 (5 bases). V was cut by 0 bases and J by 6 bases, with 8 bases left in between. Germline assignment: CDR1 MNHEY and CDR2 SMNVEV (reference sequence). This CDR3 spans 14 amino acids. Here the CDR3 DNA reads TGTGCCAGCAGTTTATCCGGGATTGCCGGGGAGCTGTTTTTT. Translation gives CASSLSGIAGELFF.

This chain uses TRBV20-1 with TRBJ1-3, with a weak D call TRBD1 (5 bases). Trimming removed 1 base from V and 0 bases from J, with 16 bases in between. CDR3 length equals 17 residues. The germline CDR1 and CDR2 sequences are DFQATT and SNEGSKA (reference sequence). The CDR3 sequence is CSARVLKTGTSGNTIYF. The CDR3 DNA sequence: TGCAGTGCTAGAGTGCTAAAGACCGGGACCTCTGGAAACACCATATATTTT.

In this sample, this clonotype turned up a few times. The gene calls are TRBV28 and TRBJ2-1; 7 bases agree with TRBD2. The CDR3 contains 16 residues. Germline V gene lookup returns CDR1 MDHEN and CDR2 SYDVKM. With V trimmed by 3 bases and J by 8 bases, 13 bases remained unmatched. The CDR3 spells CASSFRLAARRDEQFF. CDR3 nucleotide sequence: TGTGCCAGCAGTTTTCGGCTAGCGGCCAGGAGAGATGAGCAGTTCTTC.

This clonotype was seen at least ten times. V usage is TRBV6-1 and J usage is TRBJ1-2; 9 nucleotides agree with TRBD1. Per the germline V gene, CDR1 is MNHNS and CDR2 is SASEGT. The trim removed 8 bases at V and 2 bases at J, leaving 3 bases unmatched. CDR3 length: 13 amino acids. CDR3 bases: TGTGCCAGCCGGGGGACAGGGAACTATGGCTACACCTTC. Translation gives CASRGTGNYGYTF.

This clonotype was counted many times. The CDR3 loop reads CASSLRGFYGYTF. The CDR3 DNA sequence: TGTGCCAGCAGTTTAAGAGGGTTCTATGGCTACACCTTC. The chain recombines TRBV28 with TRBJ1-2; D remains ambiguous. The germline gives CDR1 MDHEN, CDR2 SYDVKM. This CDR3 region has 13 residues. Deletions cut 2 bases from V and 4 bases from J, with 8 bases between.

This chain uses TRBV29-1 with TRBJ2-4, with D uncertain. This CDR3 is built from 12 residues. V was trimmed by 5 bases and J by 8 bases, leaving 13 bases between them. Germline-derived CDR1 and CDR2 are SQVTM and ANQGSEA. The CDR3 region has the DNA TGCAGCGTTTCCCCCCGAGGTGACATTCAGTACTTC. This codes for CSVSPRGDIQYF. The full variable domain, completed using reference TRBV29-1 and TRBJ2-4, is SAVISQKPSRDICQRGTSLTIQCQVDSQVTMMFWYRQQPGQSLTLIATANQGSEATYESGFVIDKFPISRPNLTFSTLTVSNMSPEDSSIYLCSVSPRGDIQYFGAGTRLSVL.

This clonotype was found many times. This sequence joins TRBV6-1 and TRBJ1-2; 11 nucleotides match TRBD1. The junction had 6 bases not matched to a gene; V was cut back by 6 bases and J by 0 bases. Per germline, CDR1 MNHNS and CDR2 SASEGT. CDR3 length equals 16 residues. The CDR3 sequence is CASRRDRGMTNYGYTF. In DNA, the CDR3 is TGTGCCAGCAGAAGGGACAGGGGGATGACTAACTATGGCTACACCTTC.

The chain uses TRBV6-9 and TRBJ2-7; 11 positions agree with TRBD2. The CDR3 consists of 15 residues. Germline trimming cut 4 bases from V and 7 bases from J; bases unmatched to any gene: 9. Germline V gene sequence: CDR1 MNHGY, CDR2 SVAAGI. In DNA form, the CDR3 reads TGTGCCAGCAGTTTCTTACTAGCGGGAGTGAGTGAGCAGTACTTC. As protein: CASSFLLAGVSEQYF.

This clonotype was detected ten times or more. The V gene is TRBV12-3 or TRBV12-4, the J gene TRBJ2-3; TRBD2 matches at 10 bases. J lost 5 bases, V lost 10 bases, and 9 bases had no gene match. This CDR3 is built from 14 residues. CDR3 loop: CATDTSGMGDTQYF. CDR3 coding DNA: TGTGCCACCGACACTAGCGGGATGGGAGATACGCAGTATTTT.

In this sample, this clonotype turned up many times. The rearrangement joins TRBV28 to TRBJ1-1; D is uncertain. The germline V and J ends were trimmed by 11 bases and 0 bases, with 10 bases remaining between them. The CDR3 covers 12 residues. Germline values: CDR1 MDHEN, CDR2 SYDVKM. CDR3 region: CAAQVLNTEAFF. As DNA, the CDR3 is TGTGCCGCGCAAGTCCTGAACACTGAAGCTTTCTTT.